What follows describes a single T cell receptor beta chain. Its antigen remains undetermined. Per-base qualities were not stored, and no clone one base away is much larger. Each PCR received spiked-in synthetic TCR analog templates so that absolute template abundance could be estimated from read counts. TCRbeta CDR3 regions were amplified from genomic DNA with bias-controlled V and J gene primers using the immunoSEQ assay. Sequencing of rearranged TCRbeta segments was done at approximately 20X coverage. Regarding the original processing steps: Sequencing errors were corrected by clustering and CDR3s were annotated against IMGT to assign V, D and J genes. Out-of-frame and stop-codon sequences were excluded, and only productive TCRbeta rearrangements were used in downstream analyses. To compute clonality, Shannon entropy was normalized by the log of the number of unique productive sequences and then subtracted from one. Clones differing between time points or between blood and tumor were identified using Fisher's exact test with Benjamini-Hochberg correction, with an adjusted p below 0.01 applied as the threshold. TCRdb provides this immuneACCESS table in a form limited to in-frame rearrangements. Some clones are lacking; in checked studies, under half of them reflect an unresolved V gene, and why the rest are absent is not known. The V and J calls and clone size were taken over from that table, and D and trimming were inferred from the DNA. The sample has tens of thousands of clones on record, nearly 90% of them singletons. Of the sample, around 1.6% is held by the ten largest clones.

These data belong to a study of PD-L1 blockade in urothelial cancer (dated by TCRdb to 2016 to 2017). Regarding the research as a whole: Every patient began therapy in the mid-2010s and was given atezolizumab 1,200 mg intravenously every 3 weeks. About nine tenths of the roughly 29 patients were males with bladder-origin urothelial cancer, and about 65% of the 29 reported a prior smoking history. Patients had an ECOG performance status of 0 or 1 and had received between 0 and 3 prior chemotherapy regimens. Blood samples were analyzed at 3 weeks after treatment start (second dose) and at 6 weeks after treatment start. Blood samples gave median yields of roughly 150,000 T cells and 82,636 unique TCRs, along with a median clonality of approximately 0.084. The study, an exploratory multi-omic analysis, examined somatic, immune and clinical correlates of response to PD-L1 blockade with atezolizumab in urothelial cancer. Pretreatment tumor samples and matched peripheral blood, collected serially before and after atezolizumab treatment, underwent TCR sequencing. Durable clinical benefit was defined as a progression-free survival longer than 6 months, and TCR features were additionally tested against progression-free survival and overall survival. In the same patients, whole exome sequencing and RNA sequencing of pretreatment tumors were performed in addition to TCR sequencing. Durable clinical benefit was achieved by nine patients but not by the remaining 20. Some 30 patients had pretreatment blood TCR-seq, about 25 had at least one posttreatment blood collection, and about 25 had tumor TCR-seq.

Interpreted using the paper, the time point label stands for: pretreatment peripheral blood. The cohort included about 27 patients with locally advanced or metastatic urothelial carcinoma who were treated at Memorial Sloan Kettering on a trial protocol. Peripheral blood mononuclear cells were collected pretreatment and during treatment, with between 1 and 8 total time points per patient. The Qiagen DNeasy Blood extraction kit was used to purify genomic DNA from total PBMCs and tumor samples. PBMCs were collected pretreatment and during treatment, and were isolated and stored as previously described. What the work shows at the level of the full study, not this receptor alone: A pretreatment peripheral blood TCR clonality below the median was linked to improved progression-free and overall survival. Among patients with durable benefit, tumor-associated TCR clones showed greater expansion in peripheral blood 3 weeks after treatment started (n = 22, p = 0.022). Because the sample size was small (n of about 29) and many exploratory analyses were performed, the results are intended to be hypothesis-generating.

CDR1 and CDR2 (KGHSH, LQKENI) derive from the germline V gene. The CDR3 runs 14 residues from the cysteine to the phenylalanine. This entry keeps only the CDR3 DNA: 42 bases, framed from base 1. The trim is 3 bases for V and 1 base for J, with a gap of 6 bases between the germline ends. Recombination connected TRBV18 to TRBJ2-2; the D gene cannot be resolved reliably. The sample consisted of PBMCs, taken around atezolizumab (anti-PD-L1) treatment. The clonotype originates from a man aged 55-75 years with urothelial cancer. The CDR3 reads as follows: CASSPPGNTGELFF. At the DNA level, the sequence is TGTGCCAGCTCACCCCCAGGGAACACCGGGGAGCTGTTTTTT.